These 3 T cell receptor beta chains originate from one sample sequenced in a study of T cell responses to AZD1222 COVID-19 vaccine. The table came from immunoSEQ multiplex PCR; TCRdb's copy has only in-frame clones and leaves some out. The sample lists 120,000 or so clones, about 90% occurring once. The material sequenced was peripheral blood, taken on day 0 of AZD1222 vaccination. Every receptor here comes from an adult in good health.

The V and J genes are TRBV28 and TRBJ1-2; no clear D gene. The CDR3 spans 13 residues. V lost 2 bases and J lost 5, with 9 bases in between. Germline V lookup: CDR1 MDHEN, CDR2 SYDVKM. In DNA, the CDR3 is TGTGCCAGCAGTTTAGGCAGACAATATGGCTACACCTTC. It specifies CASSLGRQYGYTF.

V is TRBV4-1 and J is TRBJ1-1, with TRBD1 matching 7 bases. Looked up from germline, CDR1 is MGHRA and CDR2 is YSYEKL. The CDR3 consists of 16 residues. The trim removed 4 bases at V and 4 bases at J, leaving 12 bases unmatched. CDR3 nucleotides: TGCGCCAGCAGCCGAGCCCGGACAGGCCATGGCACTGAAGCTTTCTTT. It is translated as CASSRARTGHGTEAFF.

Note on this clone: At one of its ends the junction is not consistent with the germline gene, which may arise from a read error. The chain links TRBV18 to TRBJ1-4; D ambiguous. The CDR3 consists of 16 residues. Germline CDR1 is KGHSH and CDR2 is LQKENI. The CDR3 here is CASTPAPLGTNEKLFF. The CDR3 DNA reads TGTGCCAGCACACCAGCTCCCCTTGGTACTAATGAAAAACTGTTTTTT. The complete variable domain, with remaining parts taken from reference TRBV18 and TRBJ1-4, reads NAGVMQNPRHLVRRRGQEARLRCSPMKGHSHVYWYRQLPEEGLKFMVYLQKENIIDESGMPKERFSAEFPKEGPSILRIQQVVRGDSAAYFCASTPAPLGTNEKLFFGSGTQLSVL.